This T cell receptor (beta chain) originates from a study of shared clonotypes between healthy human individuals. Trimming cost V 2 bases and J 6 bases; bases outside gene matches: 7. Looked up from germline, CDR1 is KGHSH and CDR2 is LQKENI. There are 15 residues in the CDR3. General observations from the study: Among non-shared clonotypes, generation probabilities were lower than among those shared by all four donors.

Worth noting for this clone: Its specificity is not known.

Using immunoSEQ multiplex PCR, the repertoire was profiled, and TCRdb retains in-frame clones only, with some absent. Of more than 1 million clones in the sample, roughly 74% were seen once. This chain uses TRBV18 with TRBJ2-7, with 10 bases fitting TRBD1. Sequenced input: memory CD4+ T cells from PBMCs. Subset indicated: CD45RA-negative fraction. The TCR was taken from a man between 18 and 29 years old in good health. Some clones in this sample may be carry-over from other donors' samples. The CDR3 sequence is CASSPRDRGRFEQYF. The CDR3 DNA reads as TGTGCCAGCTCACCAAGGGACAGGGGTAGATTCGAGCAGTACTTC.